This TCR beta chain was identified during a study of Graves' ophthalmopathy and Graves' hyperthyroidism. Study-level information: Calling hyperthyroidism stable required that no ophthalmopathy show up within 18 months of follow-up. Regarding the study as a whole: Blood shared most expanded thyroid clonotypes above 0.001 frequency. Using 13 signatures, a model distinguished ophthalmopathy from stable hyperthyroidism, reaching around 88% sensitivity and roughly 80% specificity.

About this clonotype itself: Its antigen remains unknown.

After removal of 4 bases from V and 7 bases from J, the junction contained 15 bases not matched to a gene. The V gene's germline CDR1 is SNHLY and CDR2 FYNNEI. The CDR3 has 16 amino acids. For repertoire sequencing, the TCR beta CDR3 regions were amplified from RNA transcripts. The workflow started with a first-round RT-PCR run with HTBI primers and then moved on to a second-round multiplex PCR. TCRdb called the multiplex PCR reads again in MiXCR, with one record for every CDR3 protein. This repertoire shows 580,000 or so distinct CDR3 sequences, less than 45% found once; its top ten account for around 4.6%.

Sample: peripheral blood or thyroid tissue (not recorded which). The rearrangement uses TRBV2 and TRBJ2-7; 8 nucleotides align to TRBD2. The sequence was obtained from an adult man with Graves' hyperthyroidism. CDR3 loop: CASSGIAGRRFGEQYF. CDR3 nucleotides: TGTGCCAGCAGTGGAATAGCGGGGAGACGTTTTGGAGAGCAGTACTTC.